A selection of T cell receptor beta chains follows, all from one sample in a study of CD8+ T cells in alopecia areata. Profiled with immunoSEQ multiplex PCR; TCRdb holds only in-frame clones, not every one. Of some 150,000 clones in the sample, 62% were seen once. The sequenced sample was CD8+ T cells sorted from blood. The receptors shown here come from a human donor in good health. Each CDR3 is given with its conserved first and last residue. Each record gives: CDR3 protein, CDR3 DNA, clone size, J gene, V gene, D gene. A D gene is named only where the DNA matches it firmly. Clone sizes are given selectively: once, few, many, or a class where the clone is expanded.

CASTDHASTDTQYF,TGTGCCAGCACCGACCATGCTAGCACAGATACGCAGTATTTT,.,TRBJ2-3,TRBV27,.
CSGWGHPSADTQYF,TGCAGCGGCTGGGGACACCCGTCCGCAGATACGCAGTATTTT,.,TRBJ2-3,TRBV29-1,.
CASGSGRYNEQFF,TGTGCCAGCGGTAGCGGGAGATACAATGAGCAGTTCTTC,few,TRBJ2-1,TRBV2,TRBD2
CASSEAWTDTQYF,TGTGCCAGCAGTGAAGCCTGGACAGATACGCAGTATTTT,.,TRBJ2-3,TRBV6-5,.
CASATGVGYTF,TGTGCCAGCGCGACGGGGGTCGGCTACACCTTC,.,TRBJ1-2,TRBV9,.
CASSAGALNTEAFF,TGTGCCAGCAGCGCAGGGGCATTGAACACTGAAGCTTTCTTT,few,TRBJ1-1,TRBV7-8,.
CASSAGSEQYF,TGTGCCAGCAGCGCCGGGTCCGAGCAGTACTTC,.,TRBJ2-7,TRBV9,.
CASSFYSNQPQHF,TGTGCCAGCAGTTTCTACAGCAATCAGCCCCAGCATTTT,once,TRBJ1-5,TRBV28,.
CASRPSGRAMVADTQYF,TGTGCCAGCAGGCCTAGCGGGAGGGCTATGGTTGCAGATACGCAGTATTTT,.,TRBJ2-3,TRBV2,TRBD2
CASSEATGSSYNEQFF,TGTGCCAGCAGTGAAGCTACCGGTTCCTCCTACAATGAGCAGTTCTTC,.,TRBJ2-1,TRBV2,.
CASRRGAATQETQYF,TGTGCCAGCAGGCGGGGGGCAGCGACTCAAGAGACCCAGTACTTC,.,TRBJ2-5,TRBV2,TRBD2
CASVSGNTIYF,TGTGCCAGCGTCTCTGGAAACACCATATATTTT,few,TRBJ1-3,TRBV6-6,.
CASSVAGRAVETQYF,TGTGCCAGCAGCGTAGCCGGGAGGGCCGTAGAGACCCAGTACTTC,.,TRBJ2-5,TRBV9,TRBD2
CASSESSLLTQYF,TGCGCCAGCAGTGAGTCTTCGCTTCTAACGCAGTATTTT,.,TRBJ2-3,TRBV10-1,.
CASSFPSTGDSGANVLTF,TGCGCCAGCAGCTTTCCATCGACAGGGGACTCTGGGGCCAACGTCCTGACTTTC,few,TRBJ2-6,TRBV5-1,TRBD1
CASSGGSRGYTF,TGTGCCAGCAGCGGGGGTTCTCGTGGCTACACCTTC,.,TRBJ1-2,TRBV28,.
CAWREPTGMNTEAFF,TGTGCCTGGAGGGAACCGACAGGGATGAACACTGAAGCTTTCTTT,.,TRBJ1-1,TRBV30,TRBD1
CASRSAGTMVEQFF,TGTGCCAGCCGTTCCGCCGGGACTATGGTTGAGCAGTTCTTC,many,TRBJ2-1,TRBV19,TRBD2
CATSRDGWSGGGDKRPQYF,TGTGCCACCAGCAGAGATGGGTGGAGCGGGGGAGGTGACAAGAGACCCCAGTACTTC,.,TRBJ2-5,TRBV15,TRBD2
CASSLRTAETQYF,TGTGCCAGCAGCTTAAGGACAGCTGAGACCCAGTACTTC,few,TRBJ2-5,TRBV7-9,.